A selection of T cell receptor beta chains follows, all from one sample in a study of blood T cell repertoires in COVID-19. The method was immunoSEQ multiplex PCR; TCRdb's version includes in-frame clones alone and lacks a portion of them. The table has some 300,000 clones, roughly 90% seen once. Sequenced material: PBMCs or T cells enriched from blood (not recorded which). Receptor source: a woman younger than 35 with acute COVID-19. Each CDR3 is given with its conserved first and last residue. Fields, in order: J gene, V gene, clone size, CDR3 length, D gene, CDR3 DNA, CDR3 protein. The D gene is left open where the match is weak. A clone size is listed for some rows: how often the clone was seen (once, few, many), or a class if it is expanded.

TRBJ1-5,TRBV27,NA,15,NA,TGTGCCAGCAAAAACCTAGGGACTTACAATCAGCCCCAGCATTTT,CASKNLGTYNQPQHF
TRBJ2-7,TRBV27,NA,14,TRBD2,TGTGCCACTCGGATAAGCGGGAGATTCCACGAGCAGTACTTC,CATRISGRFHEQYF
TRBJ2-1,TRBV19,NA,17,TRBD2,TGTGCCAGCACCGGGACTAGCGGAAACCCCCCAGGGTACGAGCAGTTCTTC,CASTGTSGNPPGYEQFF
TRBJ2-1,TRBV20-1,NA,13,NA,TGCAGTGCTAGTCGGAATAGCGAAAATGAGCAGTTCTTC,CSASRNSENEQFF
TRBJ2-1,TRBV19,once,16,NA,TGTGCCAGTAGTATTGTTGTCAAAGTACTACCTTCTGAGCAGTTCTTC,CASSIVVKVLPSEQFF
TRBJ2-3,TRBV2,NA,16,TRBD2,TGTGCCAGCAGTCGGACTAGCGGGGCGAGCACAGATACGCAGTATTTT,CASSRTSGASTDTQYF
TRBJ2-7,TRBV5-4,NA,15,NA,TGTGCCAGCAGCTGGGGACACTCGGAGAACTACGAGCAGTACTTC,CASSWGHSENYEQYF
TRBJ2-5,TRBV7-2,once,15,TRBD1,TGTGCCAGCAGCCTCACAACAGGGGGCTGGGAGACCCAGTACTTC,CASSLTTGGWETQYF
TRBJ1-2,TRBV28,NA,13,NA,TGTGCCAGCAGTACCGACATAGTGGATGGCTACACCTTC,CASSTDIVDGYTF
TRBJ1-4,TRBV19,NA,12,NA,TGTGCCAGTAGTGACTTAACGGGAAAACTGTTTTTT,CASSDLTGKLFF
TRBJ2-1,TRBV27,NA,15,TRBD2,TGTGCCAGTAGCTCTGGGACTAGCGTTTACAATGAGCAGTTCTTC,CASSSGTSVYNEQFF
TRBJ1-1,TRBV20-1,NA,11,NA,TGCAGTGCAATCCCGGGAGAAGCGGCTTTCTTT,CSAIPGEAAFF
TRBJ2-5,TRBV9,NA,18,TRBD2,TGTGCCAGCAGCGTAGGGAGTAGCGGGAGGGGTGCTTCCGGGACCCAGTACTTC,CASSVGSSGRGASGTQYF
TRBJ2-5,TRBV7-9,once,15,TRBD1,TGTGCCAGCAGCAGTGGGACAGGGGATGGCGAGACCCAGTACTTC,CASSSGTGDGETQYF
TRBJ2-3,TRBV28,NA,14,NA,TGTGCCAGCAGTGCACGGGGAGGTACAGATACGCAGTATTTT,CASSARGGTDTQYF
TRBJ2-1,TRBV28,once,16,TRBD2,TGTGCCAGCAGTTCCGAAGCGGGGGCTTTCGGTAATGAGCAGTTCTTC,CASSSEAGAFGNEQFF
TRBJ2-7,TRBV24-1,NA,15,TRBD1,TGTGCCACCAGTGTGGGACAGGGGGTCTCCTACGAGCAGTACTTC,CATSVGQGVSYEQYF
TRBJ2-2,TRBV11-2,NA,18,TRBD2,TGTGCCAGCAGCCCCAGAAGGACTAGCGGGTCTAACACCGGGGAGCTGTTTTTT,CASSPRRTSGSNTGELFF